Listed below are T cell receptor beta chains from one sample, sequenced in a study of response to subunit inactivated influenza vaccine. TCRdb itself ran the RT-PCR reads through MiXCR, one entry per CDR3 protein. The sample records about 700,000 distinct CDR3 sequences, less than 20% being singletons. The sample in question was PBMCs from blood, obtained roughly 12 days after vaccination. The receptors here all came from a man between 50 and 59 years old who received an inactivated influenza vaccine. The CDR3 runs from the conserved cysteine through the conserved F or W. The D gene is left open where the match is weak. Clone size is given for some rows only: seen once, a few or many times, or a class if the clone is expanded.

v_call	j_call	d_call	clone_size	cdr3_aa	cdr3_nt
TRBV14	TRBJ2-7	TRBD2	few	CASSQVVAGLAVGEQYF	TGTGCCAGCAGCCAAGTTGTCGCGGGACTAGCGGTAGGAGAGCAGTACTTC
TRBV5-1	TRBJ2-1	-	few	CASSLDPGKVNEQFF	TGCGCCAGCAGCTTGGACCCGGGAAAAGTAAATGAGCAGTTCTTC
TRBV6-1	TRBJ2-1	-	-	CASTSSLYNEQFF	TGTGCCAGCACCTCGTCCCTCTACAATGAGCAGTTCTTC
TRBV10-3	TRBJ2-7	TRBD2	many	CAISEPSGIDEQYF	TGTGCCATCAGTGAGCCTAGCGGGATCGACGAGCAGTACTTC
TRBV6-2/TRBV6-3	TRBJ1-5	TRBD1	-	CASSSGQGIHRQPQHF	TGTGCCAGCAGCAGCGGACAGGGAATTCACCGGCAGCCCCAGCATTTT
TRBV9	TRBJ2-2	TRBD1	few	CASSVGQGSTGELFF	TGTGCCAGCAGCGTAGGACAGGGTTCGACCGGGGAGCTGTTTTTT
TRBV11-2	TRBJ2-7	-	few	CASSLSGVSRAF	TGTGCCAGCAGCTTATCTGGGGTCTCCAGGGCCTTC
TRBV19	TRBJ1-6	-	-	CASSMRTEAYSPLHF	TGTGCCAGTAGTATGAGGACCGAAGCTTATTCACCCCTCCACTTT
TRBV12-3/TRBV12-4	TRBJ2-5	-	many	CASSSGGIETQYF	TGTGCCAGCAGCAGCGGAGGGATTGAGACCCAGTACTTC
TRBV20-1	TRBJ2-7	-	few	CSARELGKYEQYF	TGCAGTGCGAGAGAACTGGGCAAATACGAGCAGTACTTC
TRBV5-1	TRBJ2-1	-	many	CASSLGQTSLLNEQFF	TGCGCCAGCAGCTTGGGACAGACCTCCCTACTCAATGAGCAGTTCTTC
TRBV6-2/TRBV6-3	TRBJ2-4	-	few	CASRGIGENIQYF	TGTGCCAGCAGGGGCATTGGGGAAAACATTCAGTACTTC
TRBV5-6	TRBJ2-1	TRBD2	many	CASSLLAGLAYNEQFF	TGTGCCAGCAGCTTGTTGGCCGGACTAGCGTACAATGAGCAGTTCTTC
TRBV21-1	TRBJ1-5	-	-	CASSAGTGLYQPQHF	TGTGCCAGCAGCGCCGGGACAGGGCTTTATCAGCCCCAGCATTTT
TRBV7-9	TRBJ2-1	TRBD2	many	CASSPPGLAGVDEQFF	TGTGCCAGCAGCCCCCCCGGACTAGCGGGGGTCGATGAGCAGTTCTTC
TRBV28	TRBJ2-7	TRBD1	-	CASSLTPGQGVHEQYF	TGTGCCAGCAGTTTGACCCCAGGACAGGGCGTCCACGAGCAGTACTTC
TRBV20-1	TRBJ1-5	-	-	CSARAGHISNQPQHF	TGCAGTGCTAGAGCGGGGCACATCAGCAATCAGCCCCAGCATTTT
TRBV28	TRBJ2-3	TRBD1	-	CASRQGQGPGYF	TGTGCCAGCAGACAAGGACAGGGGCCCGGGTATTTT
TRBV20-1	TRBJ2-3	TRBD2	-	CSALRSGADTQYF	TGCAGTGCACTTCGAAGCGGGGCTGATACGCAGTATTTT
TRBV4-2	TRBJ2-7	-	-	CASSSRGGEQYF	TGTGCCAGCAGCTCCCGAGGGGGGGAGCAGTACTTC
TRBV7-9	TRBJ2-7	-	-	CASQGGGSTYEQYF	TGTGCCAGCCAAGGCGGGGGCTCTACCTACGAGCAGTACTTC
TRBV7-9	TRBJ2-3	-	-	CASSRRGAPGDTQYF	TGTGCCAGCAGCCGCCGAGGGGCGCCCGGAGATACGCAGTATTTT
TRBV5-1	TRBJ2-7	TRBD2	few	CASSLLAGWESEQYF	TGCGCCAGCAGCCTATTAGCGGGGTGGGAGTCCGAGCAGTACTTC
TRBV20-1	TRBJ2-5	TRBD1	-	CSARGGDRGPYTETQYF	TGCAGTGCTAGAGGAGGGGACAGGGGGCCTTATACGGAGACCCAGTACTTC
TRBV7-2	TRBJ2-3	TRBD1	-	CASSPSGTGEYNTQYF	TGTGCCAGCAGCCCCTCCGGGACAGGGGAGTATAATACGCAGTATTTT
TRBV29-1	TRBJ2-7	-	many	CSVEVSYEQYF	TGCAGCGTTGAAGTAAGTTACGAGCAGTACTTC
TRBV20-1	TRBJ2-1	TRBD2	-	CSARVAGANNEQFF	TGCAGTGCTAGAGTAGCGGGGGCCAACAATGAGCAGTTCTTC
TRBV5-5	TRBJ2-7	-	few	CASSVNFFYEQYF	TGTGCCAGCAGCGTAAACTTTTTCTACGAGCAGTACTTC
TRBV7-2	TRBJ2-2	-	few	CASSLYRYTGELFF	TGTGCCAGCAGCTTATATAGATACACCGGGGAGCTGTTTTTT
TRBV24-1	TRBJ1-2	TRBD1	-	CATSATGTGNDGYTF	TGTGCCACCAGCGCGACCGGGACAGGGAATGACGGCTACACCTTC
TRBV6-5	TRBJ1-2	-	-	CASSYGRGDYGYTF	TGTGCCAGCAGTTACGGAAGAGGGGACTATGGCTACACCTTC
TRBV5-6	TRBJ2-5	TRBD2	-	CASSWGLAALPHETQYF	TGTGCCAGCAGCTGGGGACTAGCGGCTCTCCCCCACGAGACCCAGTACTTC
TRBV4-2	TRBJ2-1	-	-	CASSQIPQDPKQFF	TGTGCCAGCAGCCAAATCCCCCAGGACCCCAAGCAGTTCTTC
TRBV20-1	TRBJ2-1	TRBD2	-	CSARDFGTSDNEQFF	TGCAGTGCTAGAGATTTTGGGACTAGCGACAATGAGCAGTTCTTC
TRBV20-1	TRBJ2-7	TRBD2	-	CSAQTLAGGPWDEQYF	TGCAGTGCGCAAACTTTAGCGGGAGGGCCTTGGGACGAGCAGTACTTC
TRBV7-2	TRBJ2-1	TRBD2	few	CASGGLAGGPGEQFF	TGTGCCAGCGGGGGACTAGCGGGAGGGCCTGGTGAGCAGTTCTTC
TRBV12-3/TRBV12-4	TRBJ1-1	TRBD1	few	CASRPEGQAITEAFF	TGTGCCAGCAGGCCCGAGGGACAGGCGATCACTGAAGCTTTCTTT
TRBV20-1	TRBJ2-7	-	few	CSAKGGVGQTKSYEQYF	TGCAGTGCTAAAGGGGGGGTTGGGCAAACAAAATCCTACGAGCAGTACTTC
TRBV2	TRBJ2-7	TRBD1	-	CASRLRQGPTYEQYF	TGTGCCAGCAGGTTGAGACAGGGGCCCACCTACGAGCAGTACTTC
TRBV20-1	TRBJ2-4	TRBD2	-	CSARDPLAGGAKNIQYF	TGCAGTGCTAGAGACCCCCTAGCGGGGGGGGCCAAAAACATTCAGTACTTC
TRBV12-3/TRBV12-4	TRBJ1-1	TRBD1	many	CASSPGQGMTEAFF	TGTGCCAGCAGCCCGGGACAGGGGATGACTGAAGCTTTCTTT
TRBV6-1	TRBJ1-4	-	-	CASRVRWAAEKLFF	TGTGCCAGTAGAGTACGGTGGGCGGCTGAAAAACTGTTTTTT
TRBV11-2	TRBJ2-2	TRBD1	few	CASSPRTGPSTGELFF	TGTGCCAGCAGCCCACGGACAGGGCCCAGCACCGGGGAGCTGTTTTTT
TRBV20-1	TRBJ2-4	-	few	CSARPPGLTDSNLAKNIQYF	TGCAGTGCTAGACCCCCGGGTCTCACAGATTCTAATTTAGCCAAAAACATTCAGTACTTC
TRBV5-1	TRBJ1-6	-	-	CASSAGQDNSPLHF	TGCGCCAGCAGCGCGGGACAAGATAATTCACCCCTCCACTTT